The 17 T cell receptor beta chains reported below all come from one sample, sequenced in a study of naive and memory T cell subsets. Adult healthy volunteers gave 2.5 ml peripheral blood for whole-blood RNA. Blood and skin TCR RNA was reverse transcribed with alpha and beta constant primers. TCRdb recomputed calls from the 5' RACE reads with MiXCR, one row per CDR3 protein. The sample has about 26,000 distinct CDR3 sequences, under 25% seen once. These receptors came from a female donor in good health.

V gene TRBV7-2 combines with J gene TRBJ2-1; tentative D call: TRBD2 (6 bases). The CDR3 runs 15 residues. Looked up from germline, CDR1 is SGHTA and CDR2 is FQGNSA. V was trimmed by 5 bases and J by 1 base, leaving 12 bases between them. The CDR3 DNA reads as TGTGCCAGCAGCCGCGGGGCAGGGTCCTACAATGAGCAGTTCTTC. This gives the protein CASSRGAGSYNEQFF.

The V and J genes are TRBV20-1 and TRBJ2-3, with D perhaps matching TRBD1 (6 bases). Germline V gives CDR1 DFQATT, CDR2 SNEGSKA (reference sequence). V was pared by 3 bases and J by 2 bases, with 12 bases between. There are 14 residues in the CDR3. The CDR3 DNA reads as TGCAGTGCTAGGGGACACCCGGTCACAGATACGCAGTATTTT. This sequence encodes CSARGHPVTDTQYF.

This clonotype was recorded only once. This chain uses TRBV11-2 with TRBJ2-1; D not resolved. Trimming removed 1 base from V and 7 bases from J, with 5 bases in between. Per the germline V gene, CDR1 is SGHAT and CDR2 is FQNNGV. The CDR3 is 12 amino acids. The CDR3 bases are TGTGCCAGCAGCTTAGGAAGGAATGAGCAGTTCTTC. Encoded protein: CASSLGRNEQFF.

The chain couples TRBV3-1 to TRBJ2-5; TRBD1 aligns across 8 bases. The junction had 9 bases not matched to a gene; V was cut back by 8 bases and J by 1 base. The CDR3 totals 15 residues. Germline CDR1 LGHDT, CDR2 YNNKEL (reference sequence). The CDR3 here is CASGRTGLTQETQYF. The CDR3 DNA reads TGTGCCAGCGGACGGACAGGGCTGACCCAAGAGACCCAGTACTTC.

The rearrangement joins TRBV6-1 to TRBJ1-1; the D gene is possibly TRBD1 (6 bases). CDR1 MNHNS and CDR2 SASEGT come from the germline V gene. The CDR3 spans 14 residues. Trimming left V 5 bases short and J 4 bases short, with 14 bases between. CDR3 amino acids: CASSYLDRTTEAFF. CDR3 nucleotides: TGTGCCAGCAGTTACCTAGACAGGACCACTGAAGCTTTCTTT.

J is TRBJ2-3 and V is TRBV4-3; 13 bases are shared with TRBD2. This CDR3 has 17 residues. V was clipped by 4 bases and J by 4 bases; unmatched bases: 8. From germline, CDR1 is LGHNA and CDR2 YSLEER. The CDR3 DNA is TGCGCCAGCAGCCCCGGGACTAGCGGGAATGAAGCAGATACGCAGTATTTT. Its protein product is CASSPGTSGNEADTQYF.

This clonotype has ten or more counts. This chain uses TRBV21-1 with TRBJ2-7. TRBV21-1 is tagged as a pseudogene. The CDR3 spans 18 residues. CDR3 DNA: TGTGCCAGCAGCAAAAGCTCTTTGGCGTGGAAGGAGATTTACGAGCAGTACTTC. Translated, it gives CASSKSSLAWKEIYEQYF.

The table lists this clonotype with a few counts. The chain recombines TRBV2 with TRBJ2-3; no definite D call. There are 13 residues in the CDR3. Trimming cost V 2 bases and J 2 bases, with 5 bases left between them. Germline V lookup: CDR1 SNHLY, CDR2 FYNNEI. CDR3: CASSEPFTDTQYF. The DNA for the CDR3 is TGTGCCAGCAGTGAACCTTTCACAGATACGCAGTATTTT. The variable domain in full, with the rest retrieved from reference TRBV2 and TRBJ2-3, is EPEVTQTPSHQVTQMGQEVILRCVPISNHLYFYWYRQILGQKVEFLVSFYNNEISEKSEIFDDQFSVERPDGSNFTLKIRSTKLEDSAMYFCASSEPFTDTQYFGPGTRLTVL.

This clonotype was seen repeatedly, ten times or more. The chain employs TRBV29-1 and TRBJ2-1, with 9 bases identical to TRBD2. Germline CDR1 SQVTM, CDR2 ANQGSEA. The CDR3 consists of 13 residues. The junction had 4 bases not matched to a gene; V was cut back by 3 bases and J by 7 bases. CDR3 protein: CSVDAGGRNEQFF. DNA for the CDR3: TGCAGCGTTGATGCGGGGGGGCGAAATGAGCAGTTCTTC.

By share, this clonotype ranks as medium-sized. CDR3 loop: CAWTPTAYHYEQYF. For the CDR3, the DNA is TGTGCCTGGACTCCGACCGCTTACCACTACGAGCAGTACTTC. The rearrangement links TRBV30 to TRBJ2-7; no reliable D call. The CDR3 contains 14 residues. The germline V gene has CDR1 GTSNPN and CDR2 SVGIG (reference sequence). V was shortened by 4 bases and J by 3 bases, with 16 bases between the two germline ends.

Many counts were recorded for this clonotype. V gene TRBV7-8 combines with J gene TRBJ2-7, with TRBD1 as a possible D gene (6 bases). This CDR3 is 14 amino acids long. Germline CDR1 and CDR2: SGHVS and FQNEAQ. V lost 4 bases, J lost 4 bases, and 14 bases lay in between. The CDR3 DNA is TGTGCCAGCAGCTCAAGGACAGTCTTATACGAGCAGTACTTC. Translated, it gives CASSSRTVLYEQYF. The variable domain in full, with the rest retrieved from reference TRBV7-8 and TRBJ2-7, is GAGVSQSPRYKVAKRGQDVALRCDPISGHVSLFWYQQALGQGPEFLTYFQNEAQLDKSGLPSDRFFAERPEGSVSTLKIQRTQQEDSAVYLCASSSRTVLYEQYFGPGTRLTVT.

This clonotype is medium-sized (0.01 to 0.1%) within its sample. This rearrangement joins TRBV5-4 to TRBJ1-1; tentative D call: TRBD1 (5 bases). Deletions cut 3 bases from V and 7 bases from J, with 10 bases between. Per germline, CDR1 SGHNT and CDR2 YYREEE (reference sequence). CDR3 length: 12 residues. The DNA of the CDR3 is TGTGCCAGCAGCTCCGGGACTTTTGAAGCTTTCTTT. Amino acid sequence: CASSSGTFEAFF.

The chain links TRBV6-2 or TRBV6-3 to TRBJ1-6; D is uncertain. The CDR3 contains 12 residues. V lost 6 bases and J 10 bases, leaving 10 bases between the germline ends. CDR1 and CDR2 from the germline V gene are MNHEY and SVGEGT. The CDR3 DNA is TGTGCCAGCAGCCAAACAGTCTCACCCCTCCACTTT. As protein: CASSQTVSPLHF.

This clonotype showed up just a few times. V gene TRBV20-1 combines with J gene TRBJ2-3, with 13 positions matching TRBD2. The CDR3 has 15 residues. Germline CDR1 reads DFQATT; CDR2 reads SNEGSKA (reference sequence). Unmatched junction bases numbered 3, after V lost 3 bases and J lost 3 bases. The CDR3 spells CSASRTSGSTDTQYF. CDR3 in DNA: TGCAGTGCTAGCCGGACTAGCGGGAGTACAGATACGCAGTATTTT.

This clonotype was picked up many times. The gene calls are TRBV5-6 and TRBJ2-7; D not certain. This CDR3 region has 12 residues. The V and J ends lost 6 bases and 6 bases respectively, with 13 bases between them. The germline V gene has CDR1 SGHDT and CDR2 YYEEEE. For the CDR3, the DNA is TGTGCCAGCACCCCTTGGAAGAGCGAGCAGTACTTC. Its translation: CASTPWKSEQYF.

The chain couples TRBV20-1 to TRBJ1-1; 7 bases map to TRBD1. V was pared by 0 bases and J by 1 base, with 2 bases of the junction left unmatched. Per the germline V gene, CDR1 is DFQATT and CDR2 is SNEGSKA (reference sequence). The CDR3 consists of 14 residues. In DNA form, the CDR3 reads TGCAGTGCTAGAGATAGGACAGGGAACACTGAAGCTTTCTTT. Translated, it gives CSARDRTGNTEAFF.

The chain uses TRBV7-2 and TRBJ2-1; D is perhaps TRBD1 (7 bases). Germline loops: CDR1 SGHTA, CDR2 FQGNSA. The length of the CDR3 is 15 residues. V gave up 5 bases and J gave up 2 bases, with 13 bases separating them. Here the CDR3 reads CASSVSGGTYNEQFF. The CDR3 coding sequence is TGTGCCAGCAGCGTTTCAGGGGGGACCTACAATGAGCAGTTCTTC.